This is a list of T cell receptor beta chains from one sample in a study of radiation and T cells in renal cell carcinoma. Data came from immunoSEQ multiplex PCR; TCRdb stores just in-frame clones and leaves some out. The sample consists of about 60,000 clones, around 77% of them appearing once. Sequencing used blood, obtained from a patient whose treatment included radiotherapy and nephrectomy. The receptors here all came from a man aged 55 to 70 with renal cell carcinoma. The CDR3 runs from the conserved cysteine through the conserved F or W. Each record gives: clone size, J gene, V gene, D gene, CDR3 DNA, CDR3 protein. A D gene is named only where the DNA matches it firmly. Size values are once, few and many counts, or a class for expanded clones, and some rows have none.

>once|TRBJ2-5|TRBV10-2|TRBD1
TGCGCCAGCAGGACAGGGGGCGAATTTCCCCAGTACTTC
CASRTGGEFPQYF
>-|TRBJ1-2|TRBV29-1|-
TGCAGCGCCGAAGGATGGGGATGGGCCCCTAACTATGGCTACACCTTC
CSAEGWGWAPNYGYTF
>-|TRBJ2-5|TRBV7-6|TRBD2
TGTGCCAGCAGCCAACTACTAGCGGGAGGCCCAGGGGAGACCCAGTACTTC
CASSQLLAGGPGETQYF
>-|TRBJ2-1|TRBV9|TRBD2
TGTGCCAGCAGCGTAGCTAGTAGCGGGAGCGGTAATGAGCAGTTCTTC
CASSVASSGSGNEQFF
>-|TRBJ2-1|TRBV30|-
TGTGCCTGGAGTGTATCGGATTACAATGAGCAGTTCTTC
CAWSVSDYNEQFF
>-|TRBJ2-5|TRBV5-1|-
TGCGCCAGCAGCTCCACGACAGCCCAAGAGACCCAGTACTTC
CASSSTTAQETQYF
>-|TRBJ1-5|TRBV19|-
TGTGCCAGTAGTACCGGGAGACAGTCCTATAGCAATCAGCCCCAGCATTTT
CASSTGRQSYSNQPQHF
>once|TRBJ1-5|TRBV27|-
TGTGCCAGCGCTTGGGGCAGGGACGATCAGCCCCAGCATTTT
CASAWGRDDQPQHF
>-|TRBJ1-1|TRBV5-4|-
TGTGCCAGCAGCCTGGGGGGGCAGGGGATAACTGAAGCTTTCTTT
CASSLGGQGITEAFF
>-|TRBJ2-1|TRBV7-2|-
TGTGCCGAACGGGTAGGGCTAGCCTCTTACAATGAGCAGTTCTTC
CAERVGLASYNEQFF
>-|TRBJ1-5|TRBV11-2|-
TGTGCCAGCAGTAATATTGGGGGAAATCAGCCCCAGCATTTT
CASSNIGGNQPQHF
>-|TRBJ1-2|TRBV30|TRBD1
TGTGCCTGGAGGACAGGGGGCAGGTCTGGCTACACCTTC
CAWRTGGRSGYTF
>-|TRBJ1-1|TRBV2|-
TGTGCCAGCCAGGACAGTCTTCGGTCGAACACTGAAGCTTTCTTT
CASQDSLRSNTEAFF
>-|TRBJ1-5|TRBV6-1|TRBD1
TGTGCCAGCAGTTCCCGACAGGGGAGTCAGCCCCAGCATTTT
CASSSRQGSQPQHF
>once|TRBJ1-1|TRBV6-5|-
TGTGCCAGCAGTTACTCGGTCTGGGGATCCACTGAAGCTTTCTTT
CASSYSVWGSTEAFF
>-|TRBJ2-3|TRBV5-1|-
TGCGCCAGCAGAAATGGAGATACGCAGTATTTT
CASRNGDTQYF
>-|TRBJ1-2|TRBV19|-
TGTGCCAGTAGTATAGTGGGGGAGAATGGCTACACCTTC
CASSIVGENGYTF
>once|TRBJ1-5|TRBV27|TRBD1
TGTGCCAGCAGTTTACGACAGGGAGGGAATCAGCCCCAGCATTTT
CASSLRQGGNQPQHF
>-|TRBJ2-5|TRBV29-1|-
TGCAGCGCGGCAGAACAGGCCGAGACCCAGTACTTC
CSAAEQAETQYF
>-|TRBJ2-3|TRBV15|TRBD2
TGTGCCACCAGCAGAGATTGGGCTAGCGGGGGCTCCACAGATACGCAGTATTTT
CATSRDWASGGSTDTQYF
>-|TRBJ2-3|TRBV9|TRBD2
TGTGCCAGCAGCCCTCAAGGACTAGCGGGAGTCCGGACAGATACGCAGTATTTT
CASSPQGLAGVRTDTQYF
>-|TRBJ2-3|TRBV6-5|TRBD2
TGTGCCAGCAGTTACGCCGGGACTAGCGGAGATACGCAGTATTTT
CASSYAGTSGDTQYF
>-|TRBJ2-1|TRBV15|TRBD1
TGTGCCACCAGCGCCAGCCGGACAGGGGCCAATGAGCAGTTCTTC
CATSASRTGANEQFF
>-|TRBJ1-3|TRBV19|-
TGTGCCAGTAGTGCGTACGGAAACACCATATATTTT
CASSAYGNTIYF
>-|TRBJ1-3|TRBV4-2|TRBD1
TGTGCCAGCAGCCACGACAGGGTGCCTGGAAACACCATATATTTT
CASSHDRVPGNTIYF
>-|TRBJ1-4|TRBV19|-
TGTGCCAGTAGCTCTGTTGGGGGCCTTAATGAAAAACTGTTTTTT
CASSSVGGLNEKLFF
>-|TRBJ2-1|TRBV7-8|TRBD2
TGTGCCAGCAGCAAAGGGGGACTAGCGGGAGTCTATGAGCAGTTCTTC
CASSKGGLAGVYEQFF
>once|TRBJ2-1|TRBV7-3|-
TGTGCCAGCAGCTTAGAAAGAGCCGACAATGAGCAGTTCTTC
CASSLERADNEQFF
>few|TRBJ1-2|TRBV14|-
TGTGCCAGCAGCGCTACAGGGACCTATGGCTACACCTTC
CASSATGTYGYTF
>-|TRBJ2-3|TRBV27|-
TGTGCCAGCAGTTCCCACTGTAACACAGATACGCAGTATTTT
CASSSHCNTDTQYF
>-|TRBJ1-3|TRBV5-5|-
TGTGCCAGCAGCCTATATGGGGGCCTGGAAAACACCATATATTTT
CASSLYGGLENTIYF
>-|TRBJ2-3|TRBV6-1|-
TGTGCCAGCATCGATGGATCGGGGGGCACAGATACGCAGTATTTT
CASIDGSGGTDTQYF
>-|TRBJ2-1|TRBV7-8|TRBD2
TGTGCCAGCAGCTCTGGACTAGCGGGAGGCAATGAGCAGTTCTTC
CASSSGLAGGNEQFF
>-|TRBJ1-1|TRBV29-1|-
TGCAGCGGCCGACGGGGACCCACCGACACTGAAGCTTTCTTT
CSGRRGPTDTEAFF
>-|TRBJ1-2|TRBV5-1|-
TGCGCCAGCAGCTTGGACAGATCGGGGGGCTATACCTTC
CASSLDRSGGYTF
>-|TRBJ1-2|TRBV28|-
TGTGCCAGCAGGGAAATGGGGGGCGGCTATGGCTACACCTTC
CASREMGGGYGYTF